This note documents a single T cell receptor beta chain sequence. No antigen is known for it. These data originate in a study of OX40 agonist ivuxolimab in advanced cancers. About the research overall: Ivuxolimab, which is an agonistic anti-OX40 (CD134) antibody, was administered to the patients. Study-level findings and limits: In the expanded peripheral T cells, antigen specificity was never determined. CD8+ T cells (on average) carried more expanded clones than CD4+ T cells.

Blood sampling was done at baseline, cycle 4 day 1, and cycle 7 day 1. The CDR3 runs to 14 residues. Germline lookup yields CDR1 MNHEY and CDR2 SMNVEV (reference sequence). V was cut by 11 bases and J by 2 bases, with 19 bases left in between. The repertoire was sequenced with immunoSEQ multiplex PCR; TCRdb's copy has only in-frame clones and lacks some. Counted here are tens of thousands of clones, about 87% occurring once; the ten biggest clones make up around 7%. The sequences come from CD4+ or CD8+ T cells sorted from blood, collected in a trial of the OX40 agonist ivuxolimab. The chain couples TRBV27 to TRBJ2-7, with TRBD2 as a possible D gene (5 bases). This sequence originates from an adult with an advanced solid tumor such as melanoma, head and neck, liver or kidney cancer. DNA for the CDR3: TGTGCCTCCGGTGACGGCGGGCCGACCTACGAGCAGTACTTC. Translating gives CASGDGGPTYEQYF.